The entry below gives a single T cell receptor beta chain sequence along with its context. Its matching antigen is unknown. This sample stems from a study of blood T cells in healthy people across ages. Whole-study findings and limits: Age brought a roughly linear fall in TCR beta diversity measured per million T cells. Considered underestimates were the diversity estimates obtained from one million T cells.

The germline V gene encodes CDR1 SGHTA and CDR2 FQGNSA. This CDR3 contains 14 residues. After removal of 3 bases from V and 8 bases from J, the junction contained 6 bases not matched to a gene. The donors, all healthy, were Caucasians living in Russia, aged about 6 to 95. A J-beta primer mix and a sample-barcoded 5' primer were used in a second PCR of roughly 6 to 11 cycles. TCRdb fed the 5' RACE reads into MiXCR, producing one record per CDR3 protein. The sample carries roughly 2 million distinct CDR3 sequences, approximately 50% recorded once. The receptor comes from a middle-aged woman in good health. The rearrangement uses TRBV7-2 and TRBJ1-4, with TRBD1 matching 7 bases. Source material: blood. For the CDR3, the DNA is TGTGCCAGCAGCTTTTCCAGGGGGGGAGAAAAACTGTTTTTT. Encoded protein: CASSFSRGGEKLFF.